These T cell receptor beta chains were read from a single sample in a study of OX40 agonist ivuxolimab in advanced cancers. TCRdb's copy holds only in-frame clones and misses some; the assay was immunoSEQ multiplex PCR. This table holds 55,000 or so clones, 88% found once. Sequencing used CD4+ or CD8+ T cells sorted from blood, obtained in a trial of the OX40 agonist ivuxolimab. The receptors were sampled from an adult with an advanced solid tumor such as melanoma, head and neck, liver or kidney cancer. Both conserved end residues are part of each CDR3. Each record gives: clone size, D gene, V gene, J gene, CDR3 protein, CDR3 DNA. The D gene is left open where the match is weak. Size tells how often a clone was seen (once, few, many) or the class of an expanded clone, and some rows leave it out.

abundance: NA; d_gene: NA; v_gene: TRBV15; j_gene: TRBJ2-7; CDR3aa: CATSRGDGSYEQYF; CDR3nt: TGTGCCACCAGCAGAGGTGACGGCTCCTACGAGCAGTACTTC
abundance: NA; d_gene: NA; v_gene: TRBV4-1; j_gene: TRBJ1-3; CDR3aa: CASSQDMTGRSGNTIYF; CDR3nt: TGCGCCAGCAGCCAAGATATGACGGGACGCTCTGGAAACACCATATATTTT
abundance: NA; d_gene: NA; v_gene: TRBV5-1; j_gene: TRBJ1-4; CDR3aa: CASSLDRPTNEKLFF; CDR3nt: TGCGCCAGCAGCTTGGACAGACCAACTAATGAAAAACTGTTTTTT
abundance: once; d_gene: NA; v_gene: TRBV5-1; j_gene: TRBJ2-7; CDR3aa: CASSLSSYEQYF; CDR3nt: TGCGCCAGCAGCTTGAGTTCCTACGAGCAGTACTTC
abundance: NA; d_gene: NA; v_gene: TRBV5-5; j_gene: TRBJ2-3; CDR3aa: CASTGGQGMDTQYF; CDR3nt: TGTGCCAGCACCGGGGGGCAGGGGATGGATACGCAGTATTTT
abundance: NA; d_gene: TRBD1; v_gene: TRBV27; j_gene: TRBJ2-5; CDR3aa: CASSLGTGGETQYF; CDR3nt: TGTGCCAGCAGTTTGGGGACAGGAGGGGAGACCCAGTACTTC
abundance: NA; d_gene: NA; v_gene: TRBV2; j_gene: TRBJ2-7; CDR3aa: CASSEARQSRISYEQYF; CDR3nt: TGTGCCAGCAGTGAAGCGCGACAGTCCCGGATCTCCTACGAGCAGTACTTC
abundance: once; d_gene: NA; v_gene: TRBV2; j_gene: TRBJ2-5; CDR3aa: CASSATGVPGGTQYF; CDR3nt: TGTGCCAGCAGTGCAACCGGTGTACCCGGAGGGACCCAGTACTTC
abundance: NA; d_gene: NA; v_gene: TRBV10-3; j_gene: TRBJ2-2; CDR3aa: CAISEIAGELFF; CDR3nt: TGTGCCATCAGTGAAATTGCCGGGGAGCTGTTTTTT
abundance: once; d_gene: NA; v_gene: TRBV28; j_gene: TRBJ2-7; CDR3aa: CASSSFMTYEQYF; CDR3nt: TGTGCCAGCAGTTCCTTTATGACCTACGAGCAGTACTTC
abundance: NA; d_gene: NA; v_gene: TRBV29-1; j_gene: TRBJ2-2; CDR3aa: CSVKRSNTGELFF; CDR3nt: TGCAGCGTGAAAAGGTCGAACACCGGGGAGCTGTTTTTT
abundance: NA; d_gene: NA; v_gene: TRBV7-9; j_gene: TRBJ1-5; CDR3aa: CASSYSGTHQPQHF; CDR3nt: TGTGCCAGCAGCTACTCAGGGACCCATCAGCCCCAGCATTTT
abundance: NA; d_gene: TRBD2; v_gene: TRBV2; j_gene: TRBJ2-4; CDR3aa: CASSELASGRGLAKNIQYF; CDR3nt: TGTGCCAGCAGTGAATTGGCCAGCGGGAGGGGTTTAGCCAAAAACATTCAGTACTTC
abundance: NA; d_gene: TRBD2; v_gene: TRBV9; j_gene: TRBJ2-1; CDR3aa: CASSAISGRSYNEQFF; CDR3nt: TGTGCCAGCAGCGCGATTAGCGGGAGGTCCTACAATGAGCAGTTCTTC
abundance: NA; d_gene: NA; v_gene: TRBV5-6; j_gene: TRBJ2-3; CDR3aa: CASSQTEWDTQYF; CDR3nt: TGTGCCAGCAGCCAAACAGAATGGGATACGCAGTATTTT
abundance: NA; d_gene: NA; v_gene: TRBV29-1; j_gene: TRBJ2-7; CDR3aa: CSVGTGTSEQYF; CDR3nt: TGCAGCGTTGGAACAGGGACGAGCGAGCAGTACTTC
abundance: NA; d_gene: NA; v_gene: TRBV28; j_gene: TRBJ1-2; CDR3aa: CASSITGYGYTF; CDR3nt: TGTGCCAGCAGCATTACAGGGTATGGCTACACCTTC
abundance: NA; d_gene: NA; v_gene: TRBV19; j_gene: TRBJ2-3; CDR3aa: CASREGRGLTDTQYF; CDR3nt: TGTGCCAGTAGGGAGGGGAGAGGGTTGACAGATACGCAGTATTTT
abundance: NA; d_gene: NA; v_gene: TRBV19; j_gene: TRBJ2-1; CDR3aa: CASRPVLGGPSSYNEQFF; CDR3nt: TGTGCCAGTAGACCCGTCCTCGGAGGGCCCTCGAGTTACAATGAGCAGTTCTTC
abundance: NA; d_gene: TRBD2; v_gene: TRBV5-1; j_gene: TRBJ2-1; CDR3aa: CASNTGTSGRAGGDEQFF; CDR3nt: TGCGCCAGCAACACCGGGACTAGCGGGAGGGCCGGAGGGGATGAGCAGTTCTTC
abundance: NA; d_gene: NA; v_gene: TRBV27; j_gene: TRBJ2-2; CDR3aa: CASSFRPGGAGELFF; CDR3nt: TGTGCCAGCAGTTTCCGCCCCGGCGGGGCCGGGGAGCTGTTTTTT
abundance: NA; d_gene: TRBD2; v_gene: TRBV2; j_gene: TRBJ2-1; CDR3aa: CASSEGGTRKGNEQFF; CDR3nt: TGTGCCAGCAGTGAAGGGGGGACTAGAAAAGGGAATGAGCAGTTCTTC
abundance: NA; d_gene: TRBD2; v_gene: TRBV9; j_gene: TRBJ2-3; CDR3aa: CASSVGAGVRSDTQYF; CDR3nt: TGTGCCAGCAGCGTCGGGGCGGGAGTTAGGTCAGATACGCAGTATTTT
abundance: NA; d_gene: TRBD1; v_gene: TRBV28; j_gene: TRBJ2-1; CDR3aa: CASREDRGRREQFF; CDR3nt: TGTGCCAGCAGAGAGGACAGGGGGCGTCGTGAGCAGTTCTTC